The following is a T cell receptor (beta chain) sequence with its context. The antigen remains undetermined. Time point in this sample: patch test 1, 2 weeks after DPC sensitization. The treatment: therapeutic diphenylcyclopropenone sensitization with weekly scalp DPC. This record comes from a study of human T cells and chemical hapten exposure. Study details: Sensitizing treatment utilized 2% DPC over a roughly 2 cm by roughly 2 cm portion of upper inner arm skin.

The CDR3 is 14 amino acids. Trimming cost V 3 bases and J 3 bases, with 9 bases left between them. Germline CDR1 is KGHSH and CDR2 is LQKENI. Individual cDNA molecules had unique molecular identifiers attached to them by the library. Original data processing: Samples ranged from roughly 23,224 to 690,600 TCRs, with a median of about 96,000. TCRdb analysed the RACE reads with MiXCR anew, one entry per CDR3 protein. It is TCRdb's table, rather than the study itself, that gives the V and J calls and clone size. This repertoire shows a few hundred thousand distinct CDR3 sequences, about 4.8% found once; its top ten account for roughly 2.4%. Findings and caveats of the study: A positive correlation with patch test score was found for PT1 expanded TCR counts.

The sequence was collected from a woman aged 45-59 years with alopecia areata. Some clones in this sample may be carry-over from other donors' samples. V usage is TRBV18 and J usage is TRBJ1-5, with D tentatively TRBD1 (6 bases). The input for sequencing was whole blood, taken in connection with sensitization to the hapten diphenylcyclopropenone (DPC). CDR3 in DNA: TGTGCCAGCTCACCCGCAGGGGACAATCAGCCCCAGCATTTT. It yields the protein CASSPAGDNQPQHF.